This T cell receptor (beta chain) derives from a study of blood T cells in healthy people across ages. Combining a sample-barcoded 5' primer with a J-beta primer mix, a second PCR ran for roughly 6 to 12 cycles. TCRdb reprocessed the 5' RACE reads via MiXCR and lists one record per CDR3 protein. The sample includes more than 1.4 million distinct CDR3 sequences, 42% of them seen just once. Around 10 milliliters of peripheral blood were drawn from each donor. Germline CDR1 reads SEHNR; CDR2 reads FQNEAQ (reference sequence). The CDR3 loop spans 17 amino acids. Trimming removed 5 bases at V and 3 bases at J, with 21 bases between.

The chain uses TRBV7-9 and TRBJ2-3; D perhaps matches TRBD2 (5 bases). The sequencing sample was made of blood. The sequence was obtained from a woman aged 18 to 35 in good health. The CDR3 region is CASSPKYASGPTDTQYF. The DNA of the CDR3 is TGTGCCAGCAGCCCGAAGTATGCGAGCGGCCCAACAGATACGCAGTATTTT.